The present T cell receptor (beta chain) was sequenced within a study of T cells after yellow fever vaccination. This clonotype occurred a few times. This CDR3 has 15 amino acids. TCRdb analysed the 5' RACE reads with MiXCR anew, one entry per CDR3 protein. Here the sample spans hundreds of thousands of distinct CDR3 sequences, about a sixth being singletons. The input for sequencing was PBMCs, taken about 5 days after the first yellow fever vaccination. V and J are TRBV21-1 and TRBJ1-2; TRBD1, the D gene given by the table, was not confirmed from the DNA. TRBV21-1 is recorded as a pseudogene. This clonotype was sampled from a man between 18 and 29 years old who received the YFV17D yellow fever vaccine. The chain's CDR3 is CASSNSDRHHYGYTF. The CDR3 DNA reads as TGTGCCAGCAGCAATTCGGACAGGCATCACTATGGCTACACCTTC.